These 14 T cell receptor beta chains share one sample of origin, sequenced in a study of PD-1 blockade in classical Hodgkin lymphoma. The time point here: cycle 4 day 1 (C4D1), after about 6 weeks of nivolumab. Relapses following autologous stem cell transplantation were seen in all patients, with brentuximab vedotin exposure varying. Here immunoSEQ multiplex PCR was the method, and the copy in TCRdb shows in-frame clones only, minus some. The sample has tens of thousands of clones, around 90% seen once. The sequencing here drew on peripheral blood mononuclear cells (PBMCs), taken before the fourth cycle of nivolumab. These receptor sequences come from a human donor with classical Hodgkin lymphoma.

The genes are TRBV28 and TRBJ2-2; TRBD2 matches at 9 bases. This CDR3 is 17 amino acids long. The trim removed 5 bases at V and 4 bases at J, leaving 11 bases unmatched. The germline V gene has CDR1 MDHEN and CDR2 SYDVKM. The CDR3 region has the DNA TGTGCCAGCAGTCGAATAGCGGGAGTCGGACGCACCGGGGAGCTGTTTTTT. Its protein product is CASSRIAGVGRTGELFF.

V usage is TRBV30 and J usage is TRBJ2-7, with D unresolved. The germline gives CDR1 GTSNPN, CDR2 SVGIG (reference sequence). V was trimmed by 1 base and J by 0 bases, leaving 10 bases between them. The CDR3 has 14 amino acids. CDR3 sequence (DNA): TGTGCCTGGAGTGGTGATTATAACTCCTACGAGCAGTACTTC. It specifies CAWSGDYNSYEQYF.

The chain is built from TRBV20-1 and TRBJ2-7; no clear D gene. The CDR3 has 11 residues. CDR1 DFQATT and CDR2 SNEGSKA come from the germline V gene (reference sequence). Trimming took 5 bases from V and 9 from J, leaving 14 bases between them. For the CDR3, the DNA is TGCAGTGCTGGAGTTGGGGTAGCGCAGTACTTC. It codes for CSAGVGVAQYF.

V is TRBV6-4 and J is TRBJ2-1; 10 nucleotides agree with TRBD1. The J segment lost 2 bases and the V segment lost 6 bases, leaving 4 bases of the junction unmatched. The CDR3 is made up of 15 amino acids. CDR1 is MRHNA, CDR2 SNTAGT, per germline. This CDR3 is CASSLTGGPYNEQFF. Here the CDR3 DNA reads TGTGCCAGCAGCCTGACAGGGGGCCCCTACAATGAGCAGTTCTTC.

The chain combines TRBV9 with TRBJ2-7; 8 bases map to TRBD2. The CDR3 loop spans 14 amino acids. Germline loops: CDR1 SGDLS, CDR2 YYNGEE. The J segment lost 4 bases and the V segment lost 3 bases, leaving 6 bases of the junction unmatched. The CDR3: CASSDGLAGYEQYF. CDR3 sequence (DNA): TGTGCCAGCAGCGACGGACTAGCCGGGTACGAGCAGTACTTC.

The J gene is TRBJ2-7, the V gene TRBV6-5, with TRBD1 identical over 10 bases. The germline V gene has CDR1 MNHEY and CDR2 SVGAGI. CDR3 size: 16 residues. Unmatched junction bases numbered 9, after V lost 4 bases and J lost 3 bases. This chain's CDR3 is CASSSPTWTGGYEQYF. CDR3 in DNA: TGTGCCAGCAGTTCGCCTACTTGGACAGGGGGCTACGAGCAGTACTTC.

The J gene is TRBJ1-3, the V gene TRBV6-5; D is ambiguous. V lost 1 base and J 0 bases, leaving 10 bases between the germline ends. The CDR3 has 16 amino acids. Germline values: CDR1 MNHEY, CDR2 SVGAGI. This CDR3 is CASSYFPVPSGNTIYF. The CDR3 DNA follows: TGTGCCAGCAGTTACTTCCCGGTCCCCTCTGGAAACACCATATATTTT.

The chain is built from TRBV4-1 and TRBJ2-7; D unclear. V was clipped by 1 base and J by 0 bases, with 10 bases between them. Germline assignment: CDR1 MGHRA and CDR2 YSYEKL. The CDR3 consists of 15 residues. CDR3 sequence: CASSQVGGSSYEQYF. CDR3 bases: TGCGCCAGCAGCCAAGTCGGCGGATCCTCCTACGAGCAGTACTTC.

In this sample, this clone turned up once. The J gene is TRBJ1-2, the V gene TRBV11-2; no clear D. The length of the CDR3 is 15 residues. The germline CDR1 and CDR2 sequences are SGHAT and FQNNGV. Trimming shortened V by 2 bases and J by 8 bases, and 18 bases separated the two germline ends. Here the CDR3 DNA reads TGTGCCAGCAGCTTACCCTCGACGAGGGTAGAAGGCTACACCTTC. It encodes CASSLPSTRVEGYTF.

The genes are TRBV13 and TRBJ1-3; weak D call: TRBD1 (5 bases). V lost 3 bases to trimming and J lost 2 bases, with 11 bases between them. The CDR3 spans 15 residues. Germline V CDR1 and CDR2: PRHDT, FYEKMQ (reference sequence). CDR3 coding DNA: TGTGCCAGCAGCTTCAAGGGGCGCACTGGAAACACCATATATTTT. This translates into CASSFKGRTGNTIYF. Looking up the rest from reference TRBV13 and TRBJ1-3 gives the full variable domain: AAGVIQSPRHLIKEKRETATLKCYPIPRHDTVYWYQQGPGQDPQFLISFYEKMQSDKGSIPDRFSAQQFSDYHSELNMSSLELGDSALYFCASSFKGRTGNTIYFGEGSWLTVV.

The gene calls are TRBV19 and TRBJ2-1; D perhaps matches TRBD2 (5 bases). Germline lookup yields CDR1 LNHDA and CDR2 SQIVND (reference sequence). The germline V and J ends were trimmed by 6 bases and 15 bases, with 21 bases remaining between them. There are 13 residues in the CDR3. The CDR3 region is CASSFHTSPALFF. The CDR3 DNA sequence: TGTGCCAGTAGCTTCCATACTAGTCCAGCCCTGTTCTTC.

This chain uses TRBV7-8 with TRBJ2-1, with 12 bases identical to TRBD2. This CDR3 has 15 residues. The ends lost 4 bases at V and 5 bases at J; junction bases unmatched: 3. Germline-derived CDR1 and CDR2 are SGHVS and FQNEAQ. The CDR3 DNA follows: TGTGCCAGCAGCTGGGGGACTAGCGGGCACAATGAGCAGTTCTTC. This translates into CASSWGTSGHNEQFF.

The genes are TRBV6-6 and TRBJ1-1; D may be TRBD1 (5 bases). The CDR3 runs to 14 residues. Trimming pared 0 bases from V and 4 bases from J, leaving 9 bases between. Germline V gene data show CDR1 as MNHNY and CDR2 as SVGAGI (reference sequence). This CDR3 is CASSYSEGITEAFF. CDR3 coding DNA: TGTGCCAGCAGTTACTCCGAGGGGATCACTGAAGCTTTCTTT.

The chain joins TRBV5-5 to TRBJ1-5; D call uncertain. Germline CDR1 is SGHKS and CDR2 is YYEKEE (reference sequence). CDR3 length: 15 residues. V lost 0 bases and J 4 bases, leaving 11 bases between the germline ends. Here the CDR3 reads CASSLGVSGNQPQHF. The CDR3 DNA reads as TGTGCCAGCAGCTTGGGGGTCTCCGGAAATCAGCCCCAGCATTTT.